Sequencing of this TCR beta chain was carried out in a study of blood T cell repertoires in COVID-19. Overall study context: From T cells, B-cell-depleted T cells, or PBMCs came the material, which was cDNA or gDNA.

CDR3 length: 15 residues. V shed 9 bases and J 5 bases; nucleotides not matched to a gene: 7. Germline CDR1 MNHEY, CDR2 SVGAGI. Original processing notes: Estimates of nucleated cell counts were drawn from the amplification of reference gene primers. Libraries were prepared by immunoSEQ multiplex PCR; TCRdb keeps only in-frame clonotypes and omits some of them. The DNA gave D and trimming, while V, J and clone size come from that table. The table has a few hundred thousand clones, about 80% seen once; the top ten hold more than 2.5%. Sequenced input: peripheral blood. The rearrangement uses TRBV6-5 and TRBJ2-1, with TRBD2 matching 13 bases. The clonotype was recovered from a woman older than 75 with acute or convalescent COVID-19. Here the CDR3 reads CASTPGLAGNNEQFF. Written as DNA, the CDR3 is TGTGCCAGTACTCCGGGACTAGCGGGAAACAATGAGCAGTTCTTC.